The sequence of this T cell receptor (beta chain) was determined in a study of OX40 agonist ivuxolimab in advanced cancers. Study observations and caveats: CD4+ and CD8+ blood T cells expanded clonally by week 6 at 0.1 to 3.0 mg/kg. The study did not work out the antigen specificity of the expanded peripheral T cells.

The ends were cut back, 4 bases at V and 0 bases at J, with 11 bases in the middle. Per germline, CDR1 SGDLS and CDR2 YYNGEE. CDR3 size: 15 residues. The method was immunoSEQ multiplex PCR; TCRdb's version includes in-frame clones alone and lacks a portion of them. The table includes roughly 62,000 clones, more than 85% detected once. As for this clone: As yet, its antigen is unknown.

Autoimmune disease history or systemic immunosuppression meant exclusion. The source of this sequence is an adult with an advanced solid tumor such as melanoma, head and neck, liver or kidney cancer. This sequence joins TRBV9 and TRBJ2-1; D unclear. Sample: CD4+ or CD8+ T cells sorted from blood, taken in a trial of the OX40 agonist ivuxolimab. The CDR3 DNA follows: TGTGCCAGCAGCCCCCAAGGGTCCTCCTACAATGAGCAGTTCTTC. It is translated as CASSPQGSSYNEQFF.